Sequencing of this T cell receptor (beta chain) was carried out in a study of PD-1 blockade in classical Hodgkin lymphoma. This clone was seen a single time. Its antigen is undetermined. The CDR3 consists of 13 residues. From germline, CDR1 is SGHRS and CDR2 YFSETQ. V shed 3 bases and J shed 2 bases, with 8 bases lying between them. Data came from immunoSEQ multiplex PCR; TCRdb stores just in-frame clones and leaves some out. Altogether about 50,000 clones are present, roughly 91% being singletons, with the ten largest covering about 5.6%. Overall study results and limits: CD4+ TCR diversity, unlike CD8+, rose significantly by C4D1.

Every patient experienced relapse after autologous stem cell transplantation, and brentuximab vedotin exposure varied. The sample here was peripheral blood mononuclear cells (PBMCs), taken before the second cycle of nivolumab. The V call is TRBV5-1, the J call TRBJ2-5, with no clear D. This receptor was obtained from a human donor with classical Hodgkin lymphoma. The CDR3 DNA sequence: TGCGCCAGCAGCTCCGGACCACAAGAGACCCAGTACTTC. It codes for CASSSGPQETQYF. The full variable domain, rest sourced from reference TRBV5-1 and TRBJ2-5, is KAGVTQTPRYLIKTRGQQVTLSCSPISGHRSVSWYQQTPGQGLQFLFEYFSETQRNKGNFPGRFSGRQFSNSRSEMNVSTLELGDSALYLCASSSGPQETQYFGPGTRLLVL.